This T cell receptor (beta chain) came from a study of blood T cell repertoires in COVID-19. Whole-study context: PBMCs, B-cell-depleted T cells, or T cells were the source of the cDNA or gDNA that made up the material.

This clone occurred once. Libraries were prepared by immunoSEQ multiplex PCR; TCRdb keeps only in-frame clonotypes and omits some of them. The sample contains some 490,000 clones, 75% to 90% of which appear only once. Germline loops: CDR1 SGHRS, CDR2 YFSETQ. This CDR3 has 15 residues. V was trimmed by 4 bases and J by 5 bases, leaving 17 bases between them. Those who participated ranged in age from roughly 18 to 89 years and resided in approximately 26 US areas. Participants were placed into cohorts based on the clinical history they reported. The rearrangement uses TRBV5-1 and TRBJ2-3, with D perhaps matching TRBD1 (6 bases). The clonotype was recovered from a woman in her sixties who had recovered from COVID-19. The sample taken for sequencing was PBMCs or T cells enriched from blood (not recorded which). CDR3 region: CASSPAGPGVDTQYF. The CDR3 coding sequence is TGCGCCAGCAGCCCTGCTGGGCCAGGGGTAGATACGCAGTATTTT.